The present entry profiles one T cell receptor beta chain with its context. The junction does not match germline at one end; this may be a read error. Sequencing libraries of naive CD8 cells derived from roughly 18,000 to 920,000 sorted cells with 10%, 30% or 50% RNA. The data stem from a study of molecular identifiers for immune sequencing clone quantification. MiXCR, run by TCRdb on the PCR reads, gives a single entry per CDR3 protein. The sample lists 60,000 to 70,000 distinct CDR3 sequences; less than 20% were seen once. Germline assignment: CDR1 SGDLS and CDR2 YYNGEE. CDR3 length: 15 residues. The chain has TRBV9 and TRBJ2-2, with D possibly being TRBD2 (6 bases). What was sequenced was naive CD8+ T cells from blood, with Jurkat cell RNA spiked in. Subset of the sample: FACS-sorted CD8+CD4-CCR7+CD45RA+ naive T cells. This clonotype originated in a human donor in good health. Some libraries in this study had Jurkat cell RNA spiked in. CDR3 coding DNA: TGTGCCAGCAGCGCCGGGACTCCTTACACCGGGGGGCTGTTTTTT. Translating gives CASSAGTPYTGGLFF. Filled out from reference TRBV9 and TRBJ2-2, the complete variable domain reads DSGVTQTPKHLITATGQRVTLRCSPRSGDLSVYWYQQSLDQGLQFLIQYYNGEERAKGNILERFSAQQFPDLHSELNLSSLELGDSALYFCASSAGTPYTGGLFFGEGSRLTVL.